These T cell receptor beta chains were read from a single sample in a study of T cells in tuberculosis. Profiled with immunoSEQ multiplex PCR; TCRdb holds only in-frame clones, not every one. Among over 40,000 clones listed, 95% were seen once. The sequenced material came from PBMCs. The receptors stem from a donor between 10 and 35 years old with latent tuberculosis or without tuberculosis infection. Both conserved end residues are trimmed from each CDR3. Each record gives: V gene, J gene, CDR3 protein.

v_gene: TRBV5-1; j_gene: TRBJ2-7; CDR3aa: ASSWDNSYEQY
v_gene: TRBV6-4; j_gene: TRBJ2-5; CDR3aa: ASSKLAGAAETQY
v_gene: TRBV19; j_gene: TRBJ1-1; CDR3aa: ASSIGNSGTGVNTEAF
v_gene: TRBV10-3; j_gene: TRBJ1-6; CDR3aa: AISELGGYNSPLH
v_gene: TRBV30; j_gene: TRBJ2-3; CDR3aa: AWSVLAGGWADTQY
v_gene: TRBV10-2; j_gene: TRBJ1-1; CDR3aa: ASRDDRNTEAF
v_gene: TRBV6-6; j_gene: TRBJ2-7; CDR3aa: ASSYDRDTSYEQY
v_gene: TRBV28; j_gene: TRBJ1-5; CDR3aa: ASRTTIIRGRGFDQPQH
v_gene: TRBV27; j_gene: TRBJ2-3; CDR3aa: ASSLGGNDTQY
v_gene: TRBV29-1; j_gene: TRBJ2-7; CDR3aa: SVRVGTGGYEQY
v_gene: TRBV19; j_gene: TRBJ2-7; CDR3aa: ASSLDSPAYEQY
v_gene: TRBV6-5; j_gene: TRBJ1-1; CDR3aa: ASRWAPLNTEAF
v_gene: TRBV6-6; j_gene: TRBJ1-3; CDR3aa: ASEGTESSGNTIY
v_gene: TRBV28; j_gene: TRBJ2-7; CDR3aa: ASSYGGGTSYEQY
v_gene: TRBV5-1; j_gene: TRBJ2-3; CDR3aa: ASSPRTSGRTDTQY
v_gene: TRBV25-1; j_gene: TRBJ1-4; CDR3aa: ASSEAHSGMNEKLF
v_gene: TRBV5-6; j_gene: TRBJ1-1; CDR3aa: ASSTRQLKNTEAF
v_gene: TRBV4-3; j_gene: TRBJ1-2; CDR3aa: ASSQDGTGAAHGSGYT
v_gene: TRBV30; j_gene: TRBJ1-6; CDR3aa: AWSEQGLSPLH
v_gene: TRBV9; j_gene: TRBJ2-3; CDR3aa: ASSVDGGTGVTDTQY
v_gene: TRBV27; j_gene: TRBJ2-7; CDR3aa: ASSWGQATYEQY
v_gene: TRBV6-5; j_gene: TRBJ2-3; CDR3aa: ASRRTGGPQDTQY
v_gene: TRBV5-1; j_gene: TRBJ2-2; CDR3aa: ASRQGSNTGELF
v_gene: TRBV7-2; j_gene: TRBJ2-3; CDR3aa: ASSLSGGRTDTQY
v_gene: TRBV4-3; j_gene: TRBJ1-4; CDR3aa: ASSQIQTATNEKLF
v_gene: TRBV29-1; j_gene: TRBJ2-5; CDR3aa: SVGTGMRETQY
v_gene: TRBV6-6; j_gene: TRBJ1-1; CDR3aa: ASSYSQGYTEAF
v_gene: TRBV4-1; j_gene: TRBJ2-1; CDR3aa: ASSQGGAGAYNEQF
v_gene: TRBV5-3; j_gene: TRBJ1-1; CDR3aa: APSLARVNDRVNTEAF
v_gene: TRBV4-2; j_gene: TRBJ1-4; CDR3aa: ASSRPGQGDEKLF
v_gene: TRBV7-2; j_gene: TRBJ1-1; CDR3aa: ASSLARGTEAF
v_gene: TRBV11-2; j_gene: TRBJ1-5; CDR3aa: ASSGTGGIGNQPQH
v_gene: TRBV30; j_gene: TRBJ1-3; CDR3aa: AWGAHSSSGNTIY
v_gene: TRBV7-3; j_gene: TRBJ1-1; CDR3aa: ASSSKANTEAF
v_gene: TRBV9; j_gene: TRBJ2-1; CDR3aa: ASSNRDRSGNEQF
v_gene: TRBV2; j_gene: TRBJ2-1; CDR3aa: ASNAGGPNTEQF
v_gene: TRBV11-2; j_gene: TRBJ2-1; CDR3aa: ASSLGRFDNEQF
v_gene: TRBV5-4; j_gene: TRBJ1-1; CDR3aa: ASSLGTESAF
v_gene: TRBV5-1; j_gene: TRBJ2-1; CDR3aa: ASSPRSYNEQF
v_gene: TRBV21-1; j_gene: TRBJ1-1; CDR3aa: ASSKYGLHDTEAF
v_gene: TRBV30; j_gene: TRBJ1-2; CDR3aa: AWSVIGARTRGYT
v_gene: TRBV9; j_gene: TRBJ2-5; CDR3aa: ASSNPSEGLAGGETQY
v_gene: TRBV11-2; j_gene: TRBJ2-2; CDR3aa: ASSWWTGDTGELF
v_gene: TRBV5-4; j_gene: TRBJ1-2; CDR3aa: ASSSVGGAPNYGYT
v_gene: TRBV19; j_gene: TRBJ1-4; CDR3aa: ASSISGAEKLF
v_gene: TRBV19; j_gene: TRBJ1-2; CDR3aa: ASSQTGQGKAGGYT
v_gene: TRBV6-5; j_gene: TRBJ1-1; CDR3aa: ASSFTRVNTEAF
v_gene: TRBV7-8; j_gene: TRBJ2-3; CDR3aa: ASSLTRQVFTDTQY
v_gene: TRBV12-1; j_gene: TRBJ1-5; CDR3aa: ASSSEYTEYNQPQH
v_gene: TRBV6-5; j_gene: TRBJ1-5; CDR3aa: ASSYSRTGGLQPQH
v_gene: TRBV6-1; j_gene: TRBJ1-2; CDR3aa: ASRGQGLGGYT